The T cell receptor (beta chain) under discussion was sequenced for a study of blood T cell repertoires in COVID-19. Study as a whole: The samples span acute and convalescent COVID-19 from the United States, Italy and Spain. Sample material is recorded as cDNA or gDNA derived from T cells, B-cell-depleted T cells, or PBMCs.

The V gene's germline CDR1 is SGHNT and CDR2 YYREEE (reference sequence). CDR3 length: 14 amino acids. V lost 3 bases and J lost 2; bases outside the gene matches: 2. Study processing details: It was from reference gene primer amplification that nucleated cell counts were estimated. The method was immunoSEQ multiplex PCR; TCRdb's version includes in-frame clones alone and lacks a portion of them. V, J and clone size reflect that table, while D and trimming were determined from the DNA. The sample has fewer than 300,000 clones, 81% seen once. What was sequenced was peripheral blood. This chain connects TRBV5-4 to TRBJ2-7, with 10 positions matching TRBD2. This sequence was found in a woman aged 60-75 years with active or convalescent COVID-19. CDR3 DNA: TGTGCCAGCAGCTCTAGCGGGAGTACCTACGAGCAGTACTTC. It translates to CASSSSGSTYEQYF.